The entry below describes one T cell receptor (beta chain). Antigen unknown. CDR3 length: 13 residues. Germline CDR1 SGHRS, CDR2 YFSETQ. Trimming took 4 bases from V and 9 from J, leaving 14 bases between them. The record originates from a study of regulatory T cells in long-lasting Graves disease. This sample's time point: newly diagnosed GD, antithyroid drugs for less than 3 months. Researchers made the TCR library from RNA that was extracted from PBMCs. Findings of the study overall: Patients with persistent disease shared some 3,000 public clonotypes, outpacing the approximately 920 shared by new patients. Small sample size may have lowered accuracy.

Both iRepertoire HTBI primers and Arm-PCR of CDR3 regions were used to build the TCR beta libraries. TCRdb re-analysed the multiplex PCR reads in MiXCR, keeping a single row per CDR3 protein. The table has 440,000 or so distinct CDR3 sequences, about 15% seen once; the top ten hold over 15%. This sample also belongs to another study, concerning T cells in Graves' hyperthyroidism and ophthalmopathy. That study reports: RT-PCR in the first round (using the HTBI primer set) targeted the TCR CDR3.

This TCR was sampled from a woman in her twenties or thirties with Graves disease. The sample in question was peripheral blood mononuclear cells (PBMCs), obtained at new diagnosis, from a patient treated with antithyroid drugs. The V call is TRBV5-1, the J call TRBJ2-1; D tentatively fits TRBD1 or TRBD2 (5 bases each). The CDR3 region is CASSRGASVEQFF. The CDR3 nucleotides read TGCGCCAGCAGCCGAGGGGCCTCAGTTGAGCAGTTCTTC.